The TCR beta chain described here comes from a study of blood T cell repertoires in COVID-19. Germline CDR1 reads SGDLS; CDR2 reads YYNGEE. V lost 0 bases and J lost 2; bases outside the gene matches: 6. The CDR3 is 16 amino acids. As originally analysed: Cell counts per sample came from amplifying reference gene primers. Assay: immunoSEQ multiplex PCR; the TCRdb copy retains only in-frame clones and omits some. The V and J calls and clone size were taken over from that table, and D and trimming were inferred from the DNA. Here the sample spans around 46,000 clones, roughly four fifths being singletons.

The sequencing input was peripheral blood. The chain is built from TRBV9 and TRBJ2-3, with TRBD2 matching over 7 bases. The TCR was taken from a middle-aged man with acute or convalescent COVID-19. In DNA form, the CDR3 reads TGTGCCAGCAGCGTAGGGGCTGCGGGGGTCACAGATACGCAGTATTTT. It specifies CASSVGAAGVTDTQYF.